One and the same sample provided the 29 T cell receptor beta chains below, sequenced in a study of T-cell memory formation after mild COVID-19. TCRdb analysed the 5' RACE reads with MiXCR anew, one entry per CDR3 protein. The repertoire holds hundreds of thousands of distinct CDR3 sequences, with roughly an eighth as singletons. The specimen sequenced was PBMCs or a T cell subset sorted from them (not recorded which). The receptors here all came from a man between 18 and 35 years old who had mild COVID-19 (a few samples of this study predate the infection). Cell type and time point are not known.

This clonotype was recorded a few times. The V gene is TRBV10-3, the J gene TRBJ2-5; D unresolved. This CDR3 has 13 residues. V was shortened by 8 bases and J by 2 bases, with 12 bases between the two germline ends. Germline V lookup: CDR1 ENHRY, CDR2 SYGVKD. CDR3 in DNA: TGTGCCATCGGCCGCAGTTCTCAAGAGACCCAGTACTTC. This gives the protein CAIGRSSQETQYF.

This clonotype occurred a few times. This chain uses TRBV15 with TRBJ1-1; D not resolved. Germline-derived CDR1 and CDR2 are LNHNV and YYDKDF (reference sequence). The V end was cut by 3 bases, the J end by 3 bases, with 8 bases between. This CDR3 contains 13 residues. The chain's CDR3 is CATSRGRDTEAFF. The CDR3 DNA sequence: TGTGCCACCAGCAGGGGCCGGGACACTGAAGCTTTCTTT.

This rearrangement joins TRBV7-2 to TRBJ1-2, with TRBD1 identical over 8 bases. V lost 7 bases, J lost 0 bases, and 16 bases stayed unmatched. This CDR3 region has 18 residues. Germline values: CDR1 SGHTA, CDR2 FQGNSA. The CDR3 region has the DNA TGTGCCAGCACCCAGATGGTAACAGGGGGTGTAGCTAACTATGGCTACACCTTC. This sequence encodes CASTQMVTGGVANYGYTF.

The rearrangement links TRBV7-9 to TRBJ2-1; 12 bases fit TRBD2. The CDR3 totals 14 residues. Trimming took 5 bases from V and 8 from J; bases not matched to a gene: 4. The germline CDR1 and CDR2 sequences are SEHNR and FQNEAQ (reference sequence). Written as DNA, the CDR3 is TGTGCCAGCAGCCCTAGCGGGGGGGTCGATGAGCAGTTCTTC. Its protein product is CASSPSGGVDEQFF.

This clonotype was observed a handful of times. The chain joins TRBV4-3 to TRBJ2-1; D is possibly TRBD1 or TRBD2 (5 bases each). Trimming stripped 1 base from V and 6 bases from J, with 10 bases between. CDR3 length equals 14 residues. CDR1 and CDR2 from the germline V gene are LGHNA and YSLEER. Here the CDR3 DNA reads TGCGCCAGCAGCCAAGTCGGGGACGGCAATGAGCAGTTCTTC. As protein: CASSQVGDGNEQFF.

This clonotype was seen ten or more times. This chain links TRBV6-5 with TRBJ1-1; no reliable D call. The CDR3 totals 13 residues. V gave up 2 bases and J gave up 1 base, with 5 bases separating them. CDR1 MNHEY and CDR2 SVGAGI come from the germline V gene. The CDR3 spells CASSYGRNTEAFF. CDR3 nucleotide sequence: TGTGCCAGCAGTTACGGGCGGAACACTGAAGCTTTCTTT.

The table lists this clonotype with a few counts. This rearrangement joins TRBV5-6 to TRBJ1-5; the D is unclear. The CDR3 runs to 15 residues. CDR1 and CDR2 (germline): SGHDT, YYEEEE. The V end was cut by 1 base, the J end by 1 base, with 9 bases between. DNA of the CDR3: TGTGCCAGCAGCTTGCTAGGGTTAAGCAATCAGCCCCAGCATTTT. Translation: CASSLLGLSNQPQHF.

This clonotype was detected a few times. The gene calls are TRBV20-1 and TRBJ2-3; TRBD2 might be the D (7 bases). The germline CDR1 and CDR2 sequences are DFQATT and SNEGSKA (reference sequence). This CDR3 spans 15 amino acids. V lost 0 bases to trimming and J lost 1 base, with 11 bases between them. CDR3 in DNA: TGCAGTGCTAGAGATTCGGGGGGCCGCACAGATACGCAGTATTTT. Encoded protein: CSARDSGGRTDTQYF.

This clonotype was found a few times. The chain is built from TRBV7-8 and TRBJ1-4, with unresolved D. The V end lost 5 bases, the J end lost 6 bases, and 4 bases lay between the germline ends. Germline V gives CDR1 SGHVS, CDR2 FQNEAQ. The CDR3 extends over 11 amino acids. Written as DNA, the CDR3 is TGTGCCAGCAGCAACTATGAAAAACTGTTTTTT. As protein: CASSNYEKLFF.

This clonotype appeared many times. The chain is built from TRBV7-8 and TRBJ2-3; no definite D call. V shed 5 bases and J shed 8 bases, with 8 bases lying between them. CDR1 is SGHVS and CDR2 is FQNEAQ in the germline V gene. The CDR3 runs 11 residues. This CDR3 reads CASSPPGTQYF. CDR3 DNA: TGTGCCAGCAGCCCACCCGGTACGCAGTATTTT. Full variable domain (missing parts from reference TRBV7-8 and TRBJ2-3): GAGVSQSPRYKVAKRGQDVALRCDPISGHVSLFWYQQALGQGPEFLTYFQNEAQLDKSGLPSDRFFAERPEGSVSTLKIQRTQQEDSAVYLCASSPPGTQYFGPGTRLTVL.

The chain has TRBV5-4 and TRBJ1-2; tentative D call: TRBD1 (5 bases). The CDR3 has 13 residues. Trimming pared 2 bases from V and 8 bases from J, leaving 13 bases between. Germline V lookup: CDR1 SGHNT, CDR2 YYREEE (reference sequence). In DNA, the CDR3 is TGTGCCAGCAGCTTCTCCAGGGCTGCCGGCTACACCTTC. As protein: CASSFSRAAGYTF.

This clonotype was detected only a few times. V gene TRBV4-1 combines with J gene TRBJ2-7; 12 nucleotides line up with TRBD1. Germline loops: CDR1 MGHRA, CDR2 YSYEKL. With 7 bases clipped from V and 4 bases from J, the junction kept 11 bases outside the gene matches. The CDR3 length is 16 residues. CDR3 DNA sequence: TGCGCCAGCACCCCGGGGACAGGGGGCGATAAATACGAGCAGTACTTC. This encodes CASTPGTGGDKYEQYF.

In this sample, this clonotype turned up a few times. The J gene is TRBJ2-1, the V gene TRBV28; D unresolved. Trimming left V 8 bases short and J 7 bases short, with 12 bases between. CDR3 length: 12 amino acids. Germline V gives CDR1 MDHEN, CDR2 SYDVKM. The CDR3 protein is CASRVEVNEQFF. CDR3 DNA: TGTGCCAGCCGGGTAGAAGTAAATGAGCAGTTCTTC.

In its sample, this clonotype was seen a few times. The gene calls are TRBV23-1 and TRBJ2-1, with 8 bases fitting TRBD2. TRBV23-1 is an ORF, with its function uncertain. V lost 3 bases and J lost 4; bases outside the gene matches: 2. The CDR3 totals 14 residues. In DNA form, the CDR3 reads TGCGCCAGCAGTCAGAAGCGGGGGTACAATGAGCAGTTCTTC. Protein sequence: CASSQKRGYNEQFF.

The chain has TRBV30 and TRBJ2-1, with D uncertain. This CDR3 has 11 residues. CDR1 is GTSNPN, CDR2 SVGIG, per germline (reference sequence). Trimming cost V 8 bases and J 2 bases, with 7 bases left between them. The CDR3 DNA is TGTGCCCTTGTTACCTACAATGAGCAGTTCTTC. Translating it yields CALVTYNEQFF.

This clonotype turned up a few times. The V gene is TRBV18, the J gene TRBJ1-2, with D tentatively TRBD1 (6 bases). Germline-derived CDR1 and CDR2 are KGHSH and LQKENI. Trimming took off 6 bases at V and 2 bases at J, with 10 bases between the two ends. The CDR3 is 13 residues long. The CDR3 region is CASSPRGNYGYTF. CDR3 coding DNA: TGTGCCAGCTCCCCCAGGGGAAACTATGGCTACACCTTC.

This clonotype occurred many times. The chain employs TRBV4-2 and TRBJ2-5; no reliable D call. Germline V lookup: CDR1 LGHNA, CDR2 YNFKEQ. V gave up 3 bases and J gave up 1 base, with 6 bases separating them. This CDR3 contains 13 residues. The CDR3 region has the DNA TGTGCCAGCAGCCAGGTCCTCCAAGAGACCCAGTACTTC. Its translation: CASSQVLQETQYF.

The CDR3 DNA sequence: TGTGCCAGCAGCTACGGCCGCCGCGGCGAGCAGTACGTC. Encoded protein: CASSYGRRGEQYV. The chain carries TRBV5-4 and TRBJ2-7, with unresolved D. Trimming stripped 3 bases from V and 6 bases from J, with 13 bases between. Germline values: CDR1 SGHNT, CDR2 YYREEE (reference sequence). The CDR3 extends over 13 amino acids.

This clonotype appeared a few times. The gene calls are TRBV7-9 and TRBJ1-2; 8 nucleotides align to TRBD1. CDR1 and CDR2 from the germline V gene are SEHNR and FQNEAQ (reference sequence). CDR3 length equals 17 residues. The V gene end was trimmed by 5 bases and the J gene end by 8 bases; junction bases not matched to a gene: 19. CDR3 amino acids: CASSPGGWESKPGGYTF. CDR3 nucleotide sequence: TGTGCCAGCAGCCCAGGGGGCTGGGAGTCGAAGCCTGGCGGCTACACCTTC.

This clonotype was found a few times. The genes are TRBV29-1 and TRBJ2-7; TRBD2 might be the D (6 bases). V gave up 6 bases and J gave up 1 base, with 22 bases separating them. Germline V lookup: CDR1 SQVTM, CDR2 ANQGSEA. CDR3 length: 16 residues. The CDR3 nucleotides are TGCAGCGTGGTGGGAGGAGGGGATGTAAGATCCTACGAGCAGTACTTC. This sequence encodes CSVVGGGDVRSYEQYF.

At least ten counts were recorded for this clonotype. CDR3 protein: CASIPDINQPQHF. CDR3 sequence (DNA): TGTGCCAGCATCCCGGATATCAATCAGCCCCAGCATTTT. The rearrangement uses TRBV6-6 and TRBJ1-5; D gene unclear. The V and J ends lost 7 bases and 3 bases respectively, with 10 bases between them. The CDR3 has 13 amino acids. CDR1 MNHNY and CDR2 SVGAGI come from the germline V gene (reference sequence).

The chain links TRBV27 to TRBJ2-7; 8 nucleotides align to TRBD1. The CDR3 is 13 amino acids. Germline V gene sequence: CDR1 MNHEY, CDR2 SMNVEV (reference sequence). Unmatched junction bases numbered 6, after V lost 5 bases and J lost 6 bases. The CDR3 spells CASSLTGGSEQYV. DNA for the CDR3: TGTGCCAGCAGTCTCACAGGGGGTAGCGAGCAGTACGTC.

The chain is built from TRBV4-3 and TRBJ1-2, with 7 bases aligning to TRBD1. The CDR3 has 16 residues. Germline values: CDR1 LGHNA, CDR2 YSLEER. V shed 4 bases, J shed 1 base, and the junction held 9 bases outside the gene matches. The CDR3 spells CASSRTPGTVNYGYTF. DNA for the CDR3: TGCGCCAGCAGCCGAACCCCCGGGACAGTTAACTATGGCTACACCTTC.

The chain is built from TRBV6-2 or TRBV6-3 and TRBJ2-1; 10 bases line up with TRBD2. Germline values: CDR1 MNHEY, CDR2 SVGEGT. After removal of 6 bases from V and 4 bases from J, the junction contained 12 bases not matched to a gene. This CDR3 is built from 17 residues. The DNA for the CDR3 is TGTGCCAGCAGACGATTAGCGGGGGGTCCGGGATACAATGAGCAGTTCTTC. Its translation: CASRRLAGGPGYNEQFF.

This clonotype was found many times. The CDR3 DNA reads as TGCGCCAGCAGCTTTAGCGGGAACACCGGGGAGCTGTTTTTT. It yields the protein CASSFSGNTGELFF. The chain combines TRBV5-1 with TRBJ2-2; TRBD2 is a possible D gene (6 bases). Germline V gene sequence: CDR1 SGHRS, CDR2 YFSETQ. The germline V and J ends were trimmed by 2 bases and 1 base, with 6 bases remaining between them. The CDR3 is 14 residues long.

This clonotype was seen only a few times. This rearrangement joins TRBV7-2 to TRBJ1-2; D perhaps matches TRBD1 (5 bases). V lost 1 base, J lost 4 bases, and 13 bases lay in between. Germline CDR1 reads SGHTA; CDR2 reads FQGNSA. This CDR3 comprises 15 residues. Here the CDR3 DNA reads TGTGCCAGCAGCTTAGGGGACCGGCGGGGCTATGGCTACACCTTC. This gives the protein CASSLGDRRGYGYTF.

The CDR3 is CASTLAGGGIDTQYF. The CDR3 DNA is TGTGCCAGCACTCTAGCGGGGGGTGGAATAGATACGCAGTATTTT. This chain uses TRBV28 with TRBJ2-3; 11 bases fit TRBD2. CDR1 MDHEN and CDR2 SYDVKM come from the germline V gene. After removal of 7 bases from V and 5 bases from J, the junction contained 8 bases not matched to a gene. CDR3 size: 15 residues.

This clonotype turned up a few times. In DNA, the CDR3 is TGTGCCAGCAGTGAGGGTATCGCAAATACGCAGTATTTT. The encoded protein is CASSEGIANTQYF. This chain links TRBV6-1 with TRBJ2-3; D unresolved. The germline V and J ends were trimmed by 3 bases and 7 bases, with 11 bases remaining between them. Germline CDR1 is MNHNS and CDR2 is SASEGT. The CDR3 is 13 amino acids.

This clonotype was seen a handful of times. The chain's CDR3 is CSAKNTGELFF. DNA of the CDR3: TGCAGTGCAAAGAACACCGGGGAGCTGTTTTTT. The chain is built from TRBV20-1 and TRBJ2-2; D gene ambiguous. The CDR3 covers 11 residues. V lost 6 bases, J lost 1 base, and 3 bases lay in between. Germline V gene data show CDR1 as DFQATT and CDR2 as SNEGSKA (reference sequence).